This TCR beta chain was profiled in a study of T cell clonality in common variable immunodeficiency (dated by TCRdb to between 2015 and 2017). Here is what the overall study found, with its caveats: CVID subjects shared fewer TCRbeta clones with each other than healthy controls did (p < 0.0001). Correlations between repertoire features and clinical complications were limited by patient heterogeneity within the CVID cohort. According to the authors, figuring out what caused the increased clonality in CVID would require sequencing the repertoires of T cell subpopulations. Increased TCRbeta clonality was found in CVID subjects compared with healthy controls (t-test p = 0.018), with the increase being most characteristic of about a third of subjects. Although equal DNA input was used, an average of approximately 74,000 unique sequences per sample was obtained for controls, compared with around 32,000 for CVID samples. CVID TCRbeta sequences were reported to have fewer deletions and N-nucleotide insertions and to lack highly modified clones with 13 or more V deletions.

CDR1 and CDR2, per the germline V gene, are SGHDT and YYEEEE. Spanning cysteine to phenylalanine, the CDR3 consists of 15 amino acids. Part of the CDR3 DNA is given, 36 bases translated from base 1. V lost 4 bases and J lost 8 bases; the stretch between them is 18 bases long. Most of the CVID patients and most of the healthy controls were of Caucasian heritage. Heparinized peripheral whole blood samples of roughly 5 to 9 ml were obtained from each donor. Genomic DNA from adults with common variable immune deficiency (CVID) and from healthy adult controls was the source for sequencing TCRbeta CDR3 repertoires. There were around 22 healthy adult volunteers in the control group (approximately 12 female and 10 male), ranging in age from about 20 to 70 years, with a mean age of almost 35. Diluted blood was subjected to density centrifugation over Hypaque 1077 or Ficoll-Paque for isolation of peripheral blood mononuclear cells. Unsorted mononuclear cells served as the source of genomic DNA, which was extracted either by Qiagen column purification or by a centrifugation-based method.

This clone was picked up many times. Its antigen is unknown. The CDR3 goes on 3 residues after the read ends, and that part is filled in from the germline J gene. For sequencing input, CVID and control samples contributed equivalent amounts of genomic DNA. For every sample, a 60 bp segment covering the rearranged TCRbeta CDR3 region was amplified and then sequenced. The immunoSEQ assay, a bias-corrected multiplex PCR with high-throughput sequencing, was employed for TCRbeta amplification. Per the authors' processing: Every unique nucleotide sequence counted as a clone and was annotated with V, D and J genes, copy number and frequency. Sequences were labeled productive if in frame, and non-productive if out of frame or containing stop codons. As previously described, clonality was computed from Shannon's entropy. The predicted amino acid sequences of productive clones were used to derive mean CDR3 Kyte-Doolittle hydropathy. The R hclust function was used to hierarchically cluster scaled V gene usage with Manhattan distance and complete linkage. Sharing of clones by CDR3 amino acid sequence was evaluated through resampling of 12 repertoires per group over 100 rounds. Repertoires were searched for 70 published EBV-specific and around 230 published CMV-specific TCRbeta sequences. Analysis left out a couple of CVID samples that produced under 10,000 sequences, so 40 to 45 CVID repertoires remained. The table was pulled from immuneACCESS by TCRdb, which kept in-frame rearrangements only. Such tables lose some clones; where checked, under half of the loss comes from unresolved V genes, and the rest has no known cause. V, J and clone size reflect that table, while D and trimming were determined from the DNA. The sample features more than 55,000 clones, and none is a singleton. Together, the top ten hold around 0.82% of the sample.

Sample: peripheral blood mononuclear cells. Recombination linked TRBV5-6 to TRBJ1-4; TRBD1 is perhaps the D gene, given 6 matching bases. The TCR sequence derives from a person aged 18 to 70 in good health. The CDR3 region: CASSLRGQGKEKLFF. The CDR3 bases that were read are TGTGCCAGCAGCCTTCGGGGCCAGGGGAAGGAAAAA.